These T cell receptor beta chains were read from a single sample in a study of blood T cell repertoires in COVID-19. Profiling relied on immunoSEQ multiplex PCR, and the TCRdb table lists in-frame clones only, not all of them. The sample shows tens of thousands of clones, about nine tenths of them seen only once. The sample taken for sequencing was peripheral blood. The receptors derive from a human donor in a cohort sampled during active COVID-19. Both conserved end residues are part of each CDR3. The order of the fields is D gene, J gene, CDR3 length, clone size, V gene, CDR3 protein, CDR3 DNA. D genes are given only for firm matches. A row's size may be missing; if present it is once, few, many or a size class.

TRBD2 | TRBJ2-3 | 20 | - | TRBV4-1 | CASSQDPTSGGVYATDTQYF | TGCGCCAGCAGCCAAGATCCGACTAGCGGGGGAGTCTATGCCACAGATACGCAGTATTTT
- | TRBJ2-1 | 16 | - | TRBV27 | CASSSRVARGDYEQFF | TGTGCCAGCAGTTCCCGAGTTGCCAGGGGGGACTATGAGCAGTTCTTC
TRBD2 | TRBJ2-3 | 19 | once | TRBV27 | CASSLHRVAGESSTDTQYF | TGTGCCAGCAGTTTACATCGAGTAGCGGGGGAGTCTAGCACAGATACGCAGTATTTT
- | TRBJ2-7 | 12 | - | TRBV11-2 | CASSRETYEQYF | TGTGCCAGCAGCCGCGAAACCTACGAGCAGTACTTC
TRBD1 | TRBJ2-2 | 14 | - | TRBV7-2 | CASSPGQAPGELFF | TGTGCCAGCAGCCCCGGACAGGCCCCCGGGGAGCTGTTTTTT
TRBD2 | TRBJ2-3 | 18 | - | TRBV11-3 | CASSLGLAGGFRTDTQYF | TGTGCCAGCAGCTTGGGACTAGCGGGGGGTTTTCGCACAGATACGCAGTATTTT
- | TRBJ1-2 | 14 | - | TRBV14 | CASSQEGGPYGYTF | TGTGCCAGCAGCCAAGAGGGGGGGCCCTATGGCTACACCTTC
TRBD1 | TRBJ2-2 | 14 | - | TRBV7-9 | CASRGTGDTGELFF | TGTGCCAGCAGGGGGACAGGGGACACCGGGGAGCTGTTTTTT
- | TRBJ2-7 | 16 | few | TRBV2 | CASVERPYPYTYEQYF | TGTGCCAGCGTCGAGCGGCCATATCCCTATACCTACGAGCAGTACTTC
- | TRBJ2-1 | 16 | - | TRBV7-9 | CASSLSVSDYYNEQFF | TGTGCCAGCAGCTTGAGTGTGTCGGACTACTACAATGAGCAGTTCTTC
- | TRBJ2-3 | 14 | - | TRBV6-2/TRBV6-3 | CASSQGGPTDTQYF | TGTGCCAGCAGTCAGGGGGGCCCGACAGATACGCAGTATTTT
- | TRBJ2-3 | 15 | - | TRBV10-2 | CASSESGGAGDTQYF | TGCGCCAGCAGTGAGTCGGGGGGGGCTGGGGATACGCAGTATTTT